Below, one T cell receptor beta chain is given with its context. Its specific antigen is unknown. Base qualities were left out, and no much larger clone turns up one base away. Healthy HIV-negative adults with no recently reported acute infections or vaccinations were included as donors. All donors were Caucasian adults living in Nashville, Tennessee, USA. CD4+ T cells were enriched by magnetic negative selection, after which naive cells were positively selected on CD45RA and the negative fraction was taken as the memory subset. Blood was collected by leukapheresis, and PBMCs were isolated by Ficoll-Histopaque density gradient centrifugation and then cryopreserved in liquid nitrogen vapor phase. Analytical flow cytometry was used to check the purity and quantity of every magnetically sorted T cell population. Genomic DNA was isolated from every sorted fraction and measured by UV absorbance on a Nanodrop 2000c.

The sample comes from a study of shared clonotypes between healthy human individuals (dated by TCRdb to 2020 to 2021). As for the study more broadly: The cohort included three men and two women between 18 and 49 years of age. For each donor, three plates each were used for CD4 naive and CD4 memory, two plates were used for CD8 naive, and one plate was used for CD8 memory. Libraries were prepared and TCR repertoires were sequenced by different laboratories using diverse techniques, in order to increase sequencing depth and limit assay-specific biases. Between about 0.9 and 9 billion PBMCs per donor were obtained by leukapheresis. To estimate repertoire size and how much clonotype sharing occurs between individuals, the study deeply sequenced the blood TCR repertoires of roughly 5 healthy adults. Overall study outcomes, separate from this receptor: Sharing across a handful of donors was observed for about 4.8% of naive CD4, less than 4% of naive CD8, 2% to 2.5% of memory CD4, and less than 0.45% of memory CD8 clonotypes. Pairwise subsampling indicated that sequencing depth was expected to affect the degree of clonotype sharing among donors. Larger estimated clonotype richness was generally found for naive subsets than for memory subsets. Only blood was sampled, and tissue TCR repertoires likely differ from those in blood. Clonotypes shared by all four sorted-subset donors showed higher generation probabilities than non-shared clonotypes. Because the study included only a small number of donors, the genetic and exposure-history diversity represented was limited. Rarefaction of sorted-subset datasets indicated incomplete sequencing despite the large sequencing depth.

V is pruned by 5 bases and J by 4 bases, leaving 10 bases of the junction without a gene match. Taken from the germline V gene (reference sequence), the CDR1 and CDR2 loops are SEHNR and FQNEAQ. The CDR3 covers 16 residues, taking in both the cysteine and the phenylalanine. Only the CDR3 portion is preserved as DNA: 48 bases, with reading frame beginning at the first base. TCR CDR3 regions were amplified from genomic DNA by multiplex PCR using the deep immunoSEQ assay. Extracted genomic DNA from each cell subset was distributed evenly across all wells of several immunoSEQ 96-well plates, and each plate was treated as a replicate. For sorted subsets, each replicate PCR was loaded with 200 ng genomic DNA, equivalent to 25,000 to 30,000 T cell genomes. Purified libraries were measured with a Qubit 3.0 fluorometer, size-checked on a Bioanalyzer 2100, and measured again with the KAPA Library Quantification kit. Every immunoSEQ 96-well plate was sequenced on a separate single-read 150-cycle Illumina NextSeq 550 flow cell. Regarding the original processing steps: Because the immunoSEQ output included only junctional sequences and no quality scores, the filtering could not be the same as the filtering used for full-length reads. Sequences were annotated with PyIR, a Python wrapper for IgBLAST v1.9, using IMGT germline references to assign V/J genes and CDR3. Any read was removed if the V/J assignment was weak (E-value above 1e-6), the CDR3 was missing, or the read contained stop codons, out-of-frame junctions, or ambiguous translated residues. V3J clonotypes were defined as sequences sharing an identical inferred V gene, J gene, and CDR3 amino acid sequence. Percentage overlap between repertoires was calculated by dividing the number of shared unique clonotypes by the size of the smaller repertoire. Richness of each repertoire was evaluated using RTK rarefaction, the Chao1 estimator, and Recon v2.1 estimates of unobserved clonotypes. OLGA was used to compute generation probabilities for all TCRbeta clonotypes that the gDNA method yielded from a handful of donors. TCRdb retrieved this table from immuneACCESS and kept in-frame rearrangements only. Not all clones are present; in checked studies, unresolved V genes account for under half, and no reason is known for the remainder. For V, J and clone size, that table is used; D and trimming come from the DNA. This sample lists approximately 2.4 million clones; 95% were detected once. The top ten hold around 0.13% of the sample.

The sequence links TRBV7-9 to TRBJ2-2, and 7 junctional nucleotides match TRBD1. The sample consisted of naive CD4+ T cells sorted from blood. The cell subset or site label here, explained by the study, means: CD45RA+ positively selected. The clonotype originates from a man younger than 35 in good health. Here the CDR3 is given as CASSGQVPTGTGELFF. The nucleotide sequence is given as TGTGCCAGCAGCGGACAGGTCCCCACGGGCACCGGGGAGCTGTTTTTT. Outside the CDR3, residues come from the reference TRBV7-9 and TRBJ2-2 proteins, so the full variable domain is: DTGVSQNPRHKITKRGQNVTFRCDPISEHNRLYWYRQTLGQGPEFLTYFQNEAQLEKSRLLSDRFSAERPKGSFSTLEIQRTEQGDSAMYLCASSGQVPTGTGELFFGEGSRLTVL.